This T cell receptor (beta chain) is from a study of regulatory T cells in long-lasting Graves disease. Time point described: persistent/refractory GD, antithyroid drugs over 5 years with positive TRAb. RNA isolated from PBMCs was used to make the TCR library. Arm-PCR of CDR3 regions and iRepertoire HTBI primers were used to build TCR beta libraries. TCRdb reprocessed the multiplex PCR reads via MiXCR and lists one record per CDR3 protein. This table holds 310,000 or so distinct CDR3 sequences, about 20% found once. As to this clonotype: Its target is not known.

Overall study results and limits: Public clonotype sharing was higher in persistent than newly diagnosed patients.

CDR1 SGHRS and CDR2 YFSETQ come from the germline V gene. With 2 bases clipped from V and 8 bases from J, the junction kept 3 bases outside the gene matches. The CDR3 is 13 residues long. The sequences come from peripheral blood mononuclear cells (PBMCs), collected when the disease was refractory, from a patient treated with antithyroid drugs. The clonotype was recovered from a female donor with Graves disease. The genes are TRBV5-1 and TRBJ1-2; 10 bases are a match to TRBD1. The CDR3 here is CASSFRTGGGYTF. Here the CDR3 DNA reads TGCGCCAGCAGCTTCAGGACAGGGGGAGGCTACACCTTC.